The 21 T cell receptor beta chains presented below share a single source sample, sequenced in a study of blood T cell repertoires in COVID-19. Assay used: immunoSEQ multiplex PCR; TCRdb lists only in-frame clones, some missing. The sample shows some 4,000 clones, 91% of them seen only once. The sequenced material came from peripheral blood. The receptors stem from a man between 45 and 60 years old with active COVID-19.

The chain joins TRBV13 to TRBJ2-7, with 10 nucleotides matching TRBD1. The trim removed 5 bases at V and 6 bases at J, leaving 10 bases unmatched. The length of the CDR3 is 15 residues. The V gene's germline CDR1 is PRHDT and CDR2 FYEKMQ (reference sequence). In DNA, the CDR3 is TGTGCCAGCAGCCCGGCCGGGACAGGGGCGGTCGAGCAGTACTTC. Protein product: CASSPAGTGAVEQYF.

The chain links TRBV19 to TRBJ1-6; D unclear. The CDR3 loop spans 13 amino acids. CDR1 is LNHDA and CDR2 is SQIVND in the germline V gene (reference sequence). Trimming stripped 8 bases from V and 8 bases from J, with 13 bases between. CDR3 loop: CASEGGSDSPLHF. CDR3 bases: TGTGCCAGTGAGGGAGGTAGTGATTCACCCCTCCACTTT.

This clone occurred a few times. The rearrangement uses TRBV15 and TRBJ1-5, with D possibly TRBD1 on 6 matching bases. Germline V gene lookup returns CDR1 LNHNV and CDR2 YYDKDF (reference sequence). The CDR3 contains 16 residues. V was cut by 5 bases and J by 3 bases, with 17 bases left in between. CDR3 sequence: CATSVLSRGYNQPQHF. The CDR3, as DNA: TGTGCCACCAGCGTCCTTTCCAGGGGATACAATCAGCCCCAGCATTTT.

The V and J genes are TRBV10-3 and TRBJ2-5; 10 positions agree with TRBD2. V was clipped by 4 bases and J by 5 bases; unmatched bases: 13. The germline CDR1 and CDR2 sequences are ENHRY and SYGVKD. The CDR3 spans 17 residues. In DNA form, the CDR3 reads TGTGCCATCAGTGGCAGAGCGGGAGGGGCCGAGTTTGAGACCCAGTACTTC. Its translation: CAISGRAGGAEFETQYF.

The chain joins TRBV5-4 to TRBJ2-5, with 9 bases fitting TRBD2. The CDR3 runs to 17 residues. Germline V lookup: CDR1 SGHNT, CDR2 YYREEE (reference sequence). V shed 2 bases and J 3 bases; nucleotides not matched to a gene: 11. Here the CDR3 DNA reads TGTGCCAGCAGCTTAGATAGCGGGAGAATGCGGGAAGAGACCCAGTACTTC. It yields the protein CASSLDSGRMREETQYF.

This clone was counted only a few times. The chain is built from TRBV7-9 and TRBJ2-7; 7 bases line up with TRBD2. Germline trimming cut 5 bases from V and 6 bases from J; bases unmatched to any gene: 13. Germline V gene data show CDR1 as SEHNR and CDR2 as FQNEAQ (reference sequence). The CDR3 extends over 15 amino acids. CDR3 coding DNA: TGTGCCAGCAGCGTAACGGCGTCGGGGGAGGGCGAGCAGTACTTC. As protein: CASSVTASGEGEQYF.

The chain combines TRBV5-1 with TRBJ2-7, with 7 positions matching TRBD1. This CDR3 is built from 20 residues. Germline assignment: CDR1 SGHRS and CDR2 YFSETQ. Trimming removed 0 bases from V and 2 bases from J; junction bases left unmatched: 20. DNA for the CDR3: TGCGCCAGCAGCTTGGCCTCGGCAGGGGGTGGTATAGCGCAGGCCTACGAGCAGTACTTC. Protein sequence: CASSLASAGGGIAQAYEQYF.

V gene TRBV28 combines with J gene TRBJ2-7; TRBD2 agrees at 8 bases. The V gene end was trimmed by 5 bases and the J gene end by 3 bases; junction bases not matched to a gene: 6. The CDR3 is made up of 14 amino acids. In germline, CDR1 is MDHEN, CDR2 SYDVKM. CDR3 DNA: TGTGCCAGCAGTCGAGCGGGAGACTTCTACGAGCAGTACTTC. This encodes CASSRAGDFYEQYF.

V and J are TRBV28 and TRBJ2-4; 9 bases are a match to TRBD2. The CDR3 spans 16 residues. CDR1 and CDR2 from the germline V gene are MDHEN and SYDVKM. Unmatched junction bases numbered 3, after V lost 3 bases and J lost 0 bases. The CDR3 sequence: CASSLPSGIAKNIQYF. The CDR3 DNA reads TGTGCCAGCAGTTTGCCTAGCGGGATAGCCAAAAACATTCAGTACTTC.

The V call is TRBV7-2, the J call TRBJ2-2; TRBD2 agrees at 14 bases. Germline CDR1 SGHTA, CDR2 FQGNSA. The CDR3 length is 18 residues. After removal of 5 bases from V and 6 bases from J, the junction contained 11 bases not matched to a gene. This CDR3 is CASSRTGTSGRLAGELFF. The CDR3 DNA follows: TGTGCCAGCAGCCGTACCGGGACTAGCGGGAGATTGGCCGGGGAGCTGTTTTTT.

CDR3 protein: CATSDFSSGNYNEQFF. The DNA of the CDR3 is TGTGCCACCAGTGATTTTTCAAGCGGGAACTACAATGAGCAGTTCTTC. The chain links TRBV24-1 to TRBJ2-1, with 7 bases that match TRBD2. Unmatched junction bases numbered 5, after V lost 1 base and J lost 3 bases. The germline V gene encodes CDR1 KGHDR and CDR2 SFDVKD. This CDR3 is 16 amino acids long.

The chain recombines TRBV9 with TRBJ2-1, with TRBD2 matching 7 bases. The CDR3 loop spans 15 amino acids. V lost 0 bases, J lost 5 bases, and 5 bases stayed unmatched. Germline CDR1 and CDR2: SGDLS and YYNGEE. The CDR3 reads CASSVGPSGNNEQFF. CDR3 bases: TGTGCCAGCAGCGTAGGGCCTAGCGGAAACAATGAGCAGTTCTTC.

The rearrangement links TRBV6-4 to TRBJ2-1; 7 positions match TRBD2. Germline V gene data show CDR1 as MRHNA and CDR2 as SNTAGT. This CDR3 comprises 17 residues. J was trimmed by 0 bases and V by 5 bases; bases with no gene match: 10. This CDR3 is CASSPTGGRHSYNEQFF. The CDR3 DNA follows: TGTGCCAGCAGTCCGACGGGAGGTCGCCACTCCTACAATGAGCAGTTCTTC.

The chain is built from TRBV19 and TRBJ1-5; a possible D gene is TRBD1 (5 bases). The CDR3 has 16 amino acids. Looked up from germline, CDR1 is LNHDA and CDR2 is SQIVND (reference sequence). Trimming took off 11 bases at V and 6 bases at J, with 26 bases between the two ends. CDR3 nucleotides: TGTGCCGGGGGGGTGTCAGACCCATGGGGATCTCAGCCCCAGCATTTT. This sequence encodes CAGGVSDPWGSQPQHF.

About this clone: The germline gene is not matched at one end of the junction; a read error may be the cause. The CDR3 DNA follows: TGTGCCACCAGTAAAATGGGGCCTAATGAAAAACTGTTTTTT. Encoded protein: CATSKMGPNEKLFF. The gene calls are TRBV2 and TRBJ1-4, with D maybe TRBD1 (5 bases). Germline-derived CDR1 and CDR2 are SNHLY and FYNNEI. This CDR3 is 14 amino acids long.

This clone was observed once. CDR3 in amino acids: CASSFQGGSYEQYF. In DNA form, the CDR3 reads TGCGCCAGCAGCTTCCAGGGAGGCTCCTACGAGCAGTACTTC. V is TRBV5-1 and J is TRBJ2-7, with D maybe TRBD2 (6 bases). CDR1 is SGHRS, CDR2 YFSETQ, per germline. CDR3 length equals 14 residues. The V end was cut by 2 bases, the J end by 0 bases, with 9 bases between. Filled out from reference TRBV5-1 and TRBJ2-7, the complete variable domain reads KAGVTQTPRYLIKTRGQQVTLSCSPISGHRSVSWYQQTPGQGLQFLFEYFSETQRNKGNFPGRFSGRQFSNSRSEMNVSTLELGDSALYLCASSFQGGSYEQYFGPGTRLTVT.

This clone was seen more than once but under ten times. This rearrangement joins TRBV2 to TRBJ2-7; D is perhaps TRBD1 (5 bases). Trimming took off 2 bases at V and 4 bases at J, with 12 bases between the two ends. This CDR3 has 14 residues. Germline V CDR1 and CDR2: SNHLY, FYNNEI. DNA of the CDR3: TGTGCCAGCAGTGAACAGGGTAGATCTTACGAGCAGTACTTC. Encoded protein: CASSEQGRSYEQYF.

The chain joins TRBV18 to TRBJ1-5; D might be TRBD1 (6 bases). V was shortened by 6 bases and J by 5 bases, with 20 bases between the two germline ends. This CDR3 comprises 16 residues. CDR1 is KGHSH, CDR2 LQKENI, per germline. Here the CDR3 DNA reads TGTGCCAGCTCCCGCAAACGGACAGACAACTATCAGCCCCAGCATTTT. Translated: CASSRKRTDNYQPQHF.

This clone was seen only once. The chain recombines TRBV28 with TRBJ1-1, with D unresolved. This CDR3 contains 14 residues. The germline gives CDR1 MDHEN, CDR2 SYDVKM. The V end lost 6 bases, the J end lost 0 bases, and 11 bases lay between the germline ends. The CDR3 loop reads CASRPLNMNTEAFF. The CDR3 DNA sequence: TGTGCCAGCAGGCCCTTGAACATGAACACTGAAGCTTTCTTT.

This clone was picked up one time. The chain links TRBV5-4 to TRBJ2-5, with D possibly TRBD1 on 5 matching bases. CDR1 is SGHNT and CDR2 is YYREEE in the germline V gene (reference sequence). V was shortened by 4 bases and J by 1 base, with 14 bases between the two germline ends. The CDR3 is 15 amino acids. Written as DNA, the CDR3 is TGTGCCAGCAGCAGTGAACAGGCCCGCCAAGAGACCCAGTACTTC. Translation: CASSSEQARQETQYF.

The chain employs TRBV7-9 and TRBJ2-1; TRBD1 might be the D (6 bases). The germline gives CDR1 SEHNR, CDR2 FQNEAQ (reference sequence). The V and J ends lost 1 base and 2 bases respectively, with 6 bases between them. There are 14 residues in the CDR3. The CDR3 DNA is TGTGCCAGCAGCTTAGAGGGGGCCTACAATGAGCAGTTCTTC. Its translation is CASSLEGAYNEQFF.